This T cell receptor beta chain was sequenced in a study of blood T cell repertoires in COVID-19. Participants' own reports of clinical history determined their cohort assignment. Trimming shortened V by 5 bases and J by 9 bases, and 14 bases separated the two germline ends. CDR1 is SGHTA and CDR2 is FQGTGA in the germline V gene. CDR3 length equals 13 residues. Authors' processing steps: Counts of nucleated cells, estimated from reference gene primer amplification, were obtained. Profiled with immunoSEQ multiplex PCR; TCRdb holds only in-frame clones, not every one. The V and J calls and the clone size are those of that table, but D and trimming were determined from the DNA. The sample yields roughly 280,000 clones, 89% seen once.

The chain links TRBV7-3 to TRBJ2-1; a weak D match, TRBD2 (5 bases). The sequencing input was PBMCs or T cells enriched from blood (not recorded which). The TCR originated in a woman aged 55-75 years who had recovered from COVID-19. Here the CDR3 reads CASSADRLAEQFF. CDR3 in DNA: TGTGCCAGCAGCGCCGACCGTCTAGCTGAGCAGTTCTTC.